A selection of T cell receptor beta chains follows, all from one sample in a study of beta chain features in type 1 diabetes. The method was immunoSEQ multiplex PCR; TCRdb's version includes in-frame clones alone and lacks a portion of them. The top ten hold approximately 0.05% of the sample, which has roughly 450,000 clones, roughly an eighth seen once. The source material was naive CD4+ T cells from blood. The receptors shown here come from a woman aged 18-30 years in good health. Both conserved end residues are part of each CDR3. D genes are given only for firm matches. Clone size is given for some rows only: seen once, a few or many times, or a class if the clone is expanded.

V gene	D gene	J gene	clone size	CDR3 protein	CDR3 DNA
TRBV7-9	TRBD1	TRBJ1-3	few	CASSPGTGGNTIYF	TGTGCCAGCAGCCCCGGGACAGGGGGAAACACCATATATTTT
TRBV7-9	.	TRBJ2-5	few	CASSPRGSGIQETQYF	TGTGCCAGCAGCCCCCGGGGTAGCGGTATACAAGAGACCCAGTACTTC
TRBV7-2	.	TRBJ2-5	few	CASSLTSGQETQYF	TGTGCCAGCAGCTTAACCTCGGGTCAAGAGACCCAGTACTTC
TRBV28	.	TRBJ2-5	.	CASSLSGSETQYF	TGTGCCAGCAGTTTGTCAGGGTCCGAGACCCAGTACTTC
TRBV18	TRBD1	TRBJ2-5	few	CASSPQGGQGETQYF	TGTGCCAGCTCACCACAAGGGGGCCAAGGGGAGACCCAGTACTTC
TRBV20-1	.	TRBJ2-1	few	CSAGDQRLFF	TGCAGTGCAGGGGACCAGAGGTTGTTCTTC
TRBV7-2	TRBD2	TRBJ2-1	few	CASSLGLAAYNEQFF	TGTGCCAGCAGCTTGGGACTAGCGGCTTACAATGAGCAGTTCTTC
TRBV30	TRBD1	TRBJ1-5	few	CAFDRGGNQPQHF	TGTGCCTTCGACAGGGGCGGCAATCAGCCCCAGCATTTT
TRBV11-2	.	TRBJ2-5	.	CASSSSRVSETQYF	TGTGCCAGCAGCTCTAGTCGGGTGTCGGAGACCCAGTACTTC
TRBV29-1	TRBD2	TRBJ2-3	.	CSVVNDRAGGRGTQYF	TGCAGCGTGGTCAACGATCGAGCGGGGGGCCGTGGTACGCAGTATTTT
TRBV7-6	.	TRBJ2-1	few	CASSLPYNEQFF	TGTGCCAGCAGCTTACCTTACAATGAGCAGTTCTTC
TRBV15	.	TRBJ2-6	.	CATSRDVSPAGANVLTF	TGTGCCACCAGCAGAGATGTGTCACCAGCTGGGGCCAACGTCCTGACTTTC
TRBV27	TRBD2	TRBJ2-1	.	CASSFLLAGSYNEQFF	TGTGCCAGCAGTTTTCTCCTAGCGGGTTCCTACAATGAGCAGTTCTTC
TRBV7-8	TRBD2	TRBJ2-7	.	CASRPNLAGAYEQYF	TGTGCCAGCAGGCCAAATCTAGCGGGGGCCTACGAGCAGTACTTC
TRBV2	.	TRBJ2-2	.	CASSYYTGELFF	TGTGCCAGCAGCTATTACACCGGGGAGCTGTTTTTT